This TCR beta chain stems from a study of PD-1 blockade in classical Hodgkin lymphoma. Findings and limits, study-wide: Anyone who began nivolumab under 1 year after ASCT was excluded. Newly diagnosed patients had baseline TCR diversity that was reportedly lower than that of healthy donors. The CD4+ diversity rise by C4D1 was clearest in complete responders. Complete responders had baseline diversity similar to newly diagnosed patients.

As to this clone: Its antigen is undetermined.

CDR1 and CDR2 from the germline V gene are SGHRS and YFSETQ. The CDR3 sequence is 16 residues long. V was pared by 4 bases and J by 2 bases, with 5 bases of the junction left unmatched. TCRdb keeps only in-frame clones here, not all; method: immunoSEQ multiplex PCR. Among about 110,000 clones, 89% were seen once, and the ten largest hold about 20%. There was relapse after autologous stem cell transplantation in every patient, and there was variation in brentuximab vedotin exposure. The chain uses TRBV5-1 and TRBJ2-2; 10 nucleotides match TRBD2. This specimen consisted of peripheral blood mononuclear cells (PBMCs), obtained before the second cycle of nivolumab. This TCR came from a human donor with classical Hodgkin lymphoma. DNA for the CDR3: TGCGCCAGCAGCAACGGACTAGCGGATAACACCGGGGAGCTGTTTTTT. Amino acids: CASSNGLADNTGELFF. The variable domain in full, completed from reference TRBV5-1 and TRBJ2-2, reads KAGVTQTPRYLIKTRGQQVTLSCSPISGHRSVSWYQQTPGQGLQFLFEYFSETQRNKGNFPGRFSGRQFSNSRSEMNVSTLELGDSALYLCASSNGLADNTGELFFGEGSRLTVL.